This T cell receptor (beta chain) is drawn from a study of healthy donors' naive CD4 and CD8 T cells. Starting from roughly 0.55 ug of total RNA, TCR libraries were made with linear amplification. TCRdb reanalysed the reads using MiXCR and keeps one entry per CDR3 protein. The data show 200,000 or so distinct CDR3 sequences, with about 76% seen just once and roughly 2.4% held by the top ten. V shed 0 bases and J shed 6 bases, with 14 bases lying between them. Germline CDR1 reads SGHDN; CDR2 reads FVKESK. CDR3 length: 15 amino acids. Sorting defined naive CD4+ as CD4+CD8-CD45RO-CD45RA+ and naive CD8+ as CD8+CD4-CD45RA+CD27bright.

The TCR originated in a pool of human donors in good health; the sample pools cells from several healthy donors. Sequences were obtained from naive CD4+ and CD8+ T cells sorted from blood, pooled from several donors. The genes are TRBV14 and TRBJ1-2; perhaps TRBD1 as D (5 bases). The DNA of the CDR3 is TGTGCCAGCAGCCAAGAATTTACCCAAGGGGATGGCTACACCTTC. Protein: CASSQEFTQGDGYTF.